This TCR beta chain was found in a study of response to subunit inactivated influenza vaccine. Findings and caveats of the study: New T cells are recruited in small numbers by each seasonal influenza vaccination, according to the authors' suggestion.

There are many counts of this clonotype. Its antigen remains unidentified. TCRdb re-called the RT-PCR reads with MiXCR, one entry per CDR3 protein. The sample has about 780,000 distinct CDR3 sequences; roughly 20% are singletons. The CDR3 runs to 16 residues. J lost 3 bases, V lost 2 bases, and 5 bases had no gene match. The receptor's source is a man aged 50-59 years who received an inactivated influenza vaccine. The source was PBMCs from blood, collected 5 days after vaccination. V usage is TRBV12-3 or TRBV12-4 and J usage is TRBJ1-5; 9 bases line up with TRBD1. The CDR3, as DNA: TGTGCCAGCAGTTTACCAGGGACAGGGCCCAATCAGCCCCAGCATTTT. Its translation is CASSLPGTGPNQPQHF.